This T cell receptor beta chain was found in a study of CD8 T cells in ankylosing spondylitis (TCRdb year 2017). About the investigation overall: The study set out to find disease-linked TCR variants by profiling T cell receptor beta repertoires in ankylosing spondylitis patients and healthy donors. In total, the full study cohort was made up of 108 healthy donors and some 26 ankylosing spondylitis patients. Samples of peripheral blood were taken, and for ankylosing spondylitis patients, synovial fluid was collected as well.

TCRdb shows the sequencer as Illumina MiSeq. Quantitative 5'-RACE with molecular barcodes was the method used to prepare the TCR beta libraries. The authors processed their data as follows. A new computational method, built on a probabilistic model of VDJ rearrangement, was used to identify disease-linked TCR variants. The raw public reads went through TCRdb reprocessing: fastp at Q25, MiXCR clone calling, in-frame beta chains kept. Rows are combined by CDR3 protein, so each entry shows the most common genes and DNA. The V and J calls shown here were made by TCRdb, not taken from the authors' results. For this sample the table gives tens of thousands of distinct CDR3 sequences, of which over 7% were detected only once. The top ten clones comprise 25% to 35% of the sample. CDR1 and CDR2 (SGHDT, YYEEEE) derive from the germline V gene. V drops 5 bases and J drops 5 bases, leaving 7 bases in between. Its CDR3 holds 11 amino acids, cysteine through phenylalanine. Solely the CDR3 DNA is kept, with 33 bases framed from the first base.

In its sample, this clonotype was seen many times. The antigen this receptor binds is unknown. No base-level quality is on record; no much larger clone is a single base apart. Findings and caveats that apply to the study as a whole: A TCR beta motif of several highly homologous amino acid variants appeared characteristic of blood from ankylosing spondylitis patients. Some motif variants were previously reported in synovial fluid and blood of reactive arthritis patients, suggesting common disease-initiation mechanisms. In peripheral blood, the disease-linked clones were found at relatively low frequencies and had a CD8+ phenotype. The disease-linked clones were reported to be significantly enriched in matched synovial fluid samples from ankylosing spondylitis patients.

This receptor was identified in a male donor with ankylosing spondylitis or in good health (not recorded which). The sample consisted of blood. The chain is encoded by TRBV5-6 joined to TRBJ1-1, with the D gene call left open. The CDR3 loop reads CASRGGTEAFF. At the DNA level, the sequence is TGTGCCAGCAGGGGCGGGACTGAAGCTTTCTTT.